This T cell receptor beta chain comes out of a study of control samples from healthy donors and cancer patients. This table comes from immunoSEQ multiplex PCR, and its TCRdb copy is limited to in-frame clones, with some not included. This sample has about 94,000 clones; around nine tenths occur once, and the top ten carry about 4%. There are 17 residues in the CDR3. The V end was cut by 4 bases, the J end by 3 bases, with 18 bases between. Germline V gives CDR1 SGHVS, CDR2 FNYEAQ. J is TRBJ1-4 and V is TRBV7-6; D unresolved. This clonotype was obtained from a woman aged 18-29 years in good health. Input material: blood. DNA for the CDR3: TGTGCCAGCAGCTCCGCGGCAGGCTGGCAGTCTAATGAAAAACTGTTTTTT. Residues: CASSSAAGWQSNEKLFF. Filled out from reference TRBV7-6 and TRBJ1-4, the complete variable domain reads GAGVSQSPRYKVTKRGQDVALRCDPISGHVSLYWYRQALGQGPEFLTYFNYEAQQDKSGLPNDRFSAERPEGSISTLTIQRTEQRDSAMYRCASSSAAGWQSNEKLFFGSGTQLSVL.